This T cell receptor beta chain was obtained from a study of blood T cell repertoires in COVID-19. Study-level information: Donors in the United States, Italy and Spain gave samples during acute or convalescent COVID-19. Sample material is recorded as cDNA or gDNA derived from T cells, B-cell-depleted T cells, or PBMCs.

Per the original data handling: The assay estimated nucleated cells by amplifying reference gene primers. Here immunoSEQ multiplex PCR was the method, and the copy in TCRdb shows in-frame clones only, minus some. V and J calls and clone size follow that table, whereas D and trimming were derived from the DNA. The data hold about 200,000 clones, with more than 65% observed a single time. The CDR3 covers 15 residues. Germline CDR1 SGHKS, CDR2 YYEKEE (reference sequence). Trimming took 7 bases from V and 1 from J; bases not matched to a gene: 8. Sequenced sample: peripheral blood. J is TRBJ2-7 and V is TRBV5-5, with TRBD2 identical over 10 bases. This TCR derives from a human donor in a cohort sampled during active COVID-19. The CDR3 nucleotides are TGTGCCAGCGCCGAACTAGCGGGGATTTCCTACGAGCAGTACTTC. It is translated as CASAELAGISYEQYF.